The 18 T cell receptor beta chains in this list originate from one sample, sequenced in a study of T cells in localized non-small cell lung cancer. The assay was immunoSEQ multiplex PCR, and TCRdb's table has in-frame clones only and misses some. The sample records over 45,000 clones, 85% to 90% being singletons. The sequencing here drew on PBMCs, taken before any cancer treatment. The receptors were sampled from a female donor with stage II lung adenocarcinoma.

The chain links TRBV7-3 to TRBJ2-3, with D perhaps matching TRBD2 (6 bases). Between the trimmed V and J ends, which lost 5 bases and 2 bases, there was a span of 14 bases. CDR3 length: 15 residues. Per germline, CDR1 SGHTA and CDR2 FQGTGA. CDR3 DNA: TGTGCCAGCAGCCGGGACTTTGGGGACACAGATACGCAGTATTTT. This sequence encodes CASSRDFGDTDTQYF.

J is TRBJ2-7 and V is TRBV10-2, with TRBD2 matching over 11 bases. From germline, CDR1 is WSHSY and CDR2 SAAADI. This CDR3 has 14 residues. V gave up 9 bases and J gave up 1 base; unmatched junction bases: 5. The CDR3 region is CASRLAGRSYEQYF. The CDR3 DNA reads as TGCGCCAGTCGACTAGCGGGGCGTTCCTACGAGCAGTACTTC.

This chain joins TRBV7-2 and TRBJ2-7; D ambiguous. The germline V gene has CDR1 SGHTA and CDR2 FQGNSA. This CDR3 spans 12 amino acids. V was trimmed by 2 bases and J by 3 bases, leaving 5 bases between them. The CDR3 spells CASSLRRYEQYF. CDR3 in DNA: TGTGCCAGCAGCTTAAGACGCTACGAGCAGTACTTC.

V usage is TRBV7-6 and J usage is TRBJ1-4; 7 nucleotides line up with TRBD1. This CDR3 region has 15 residues. The J segment lost 6 bases and the V segment lost 1 base, leaving 5 bases of the junction unmatched. In germline, CDR1 is SGHVS, CDR2 FNYEAQ. In nucleotides, the CDR3 is TGTGCCAGCAGCTTAGTGGGCCAGGGGGATGAAAAACTGTTTTTT. Translating it yields CASSLVGQGDEKLFF.

The chain is built from TRBV2 and TRBJ2-1; D might be TRBD1 (7 bases). The germline V and J ends were trimmed by 3 bases and 4 bases, with 13 bases remaining between them. CDR1 SNHLY and CDR2 FYNNEI come from the germline V gene. The length of the CDR3 is 15 residues. The CDR3, as DNA: TGTGCCAGCAGTGAGCAGGGGGACTTGTACAATGAGCAGTTCTTC. The encoded protein is CASSEQGDLYNEQFF.

V gene TRBV10-2 combines with J gene TRBJ2-1, with TRBD1 matching 11 bases. Germline assignment: CDR1 WSHSY and CDR2 SAAADI. The CDR3 covers 15 residues. CDR3 region: CASQPRDRGVGEQFF. DNA for the CDR3: TGCGCAAGTCAACCCCGGGACAGGGGGGTAGGTGAGCAGTTCTTC.

The V gene is TRBV7-9, the J gene TRBJ2-5; D is perhaps TRBD1 (6 bases). Trimming cost V 3 bases and J 5 bases, with 10 bases left between them. CDR3 size: 13 residues. Per the germline V gene, CDR1 is SEHNR and CDR2 is FQNEAQ (reference sequence). CDR3 sequence: CASSLWTEETQYF. CDR3 coding DNA: TGTGCCAGCAGCTTGTGGACAGAGGAGACCCAGTACTTC.

This chain uses TRBV11-2 with TRBJ2-7; D is tentatively TRBD1 or TRBD2 (5 bases each). There are 13 residues in the CDR3. Germline values: CDR1 SGHAT, CDR2 FQNNGV. Trimming pared 3 bases from V and 7 bases from J, leaving 13 bases between. The CDR3 DNA follows: TGTGCCAGCAGCTTCGGGACGGCTGGGGAGCAGTACTTC. Translated, it gives CASSFGTAGEQYF. Full variable domain (remainder filled in from reference TRBV11-2 and TRBJ2-7): EAGVAQSPRYKIIEKRQSVAFWCNPISGHATLYWYQQILGQGPKLLIQFQNNGVVDDSQLPKDRFSAERLKGVDSTLKIQPAKLEDSAVYLCASSFGTAGEQYFGPGTRLTVT.

The CDR3 here is CASSLQGRPYGYTF. The CDR3 DNA is TGTGCCAGCAGCTTACAAGGACGGCCCTATGGCTACACCTTC. The chain joins TRBV5-4 to TRBJ1-2, with D unclear. V lost 2 bases and J lost 4, with 12 bases in between. Per germline, CDR1 SGHNT and CDR2 YYREEE (reference sequence). The CDR3 is 14 residues long.

The V gene is TRBV5-1, the J gene TRBJ2-7; D uncertain. The CDR3 length is 13 residues. Germline loops: CDR1 SGHRS, CDR2 YFSETQ. Trimming pared 2 bases from V and 5 bases from J, leaving 11 bases between. CDR3 loop: CASSLFSNHEQYF. The DNA for the CDR3 is TGCGCCAGCAGCTTATTTAGTAACCACGAGCAGTACTTC.

A remark on this clone: Germline is not matched at one junction end, which may reflect a read error. The chain employs TRBV5-6 and TRBJ1-1; D gene uncertain. Looked up from germline, CDR1 is SGHDT and CDR2 is YYEEEE. The CDR3 has 17 residues. CDR3 sequence: CASSLIRRQTLKTEAFF. CDR3 sequence (DNA): TGTGCCAGCAGCTTGATTCGGCGGCAAACCCTGAAGACTGAAGCTTTCTTT.

V and J are TRBV30 and TRBJ1-1, with 9 nucleotides matching TRBD1. V gave up 7 bases and J gave up 3 bases; unmatched junction bases: 6. The germline gives CDR1 GTSNPN, CDR2 SVGIG (reference sequence). This CDR3 contains 13 residues. CDR3 amino acids: CAYRTGEYTEAFF. The CDR3 DNA reads as TGTGCCTACCGGACAGGGGAGTACACTGAAGCTTTCTTT.

The chain is built from TRBV28 and TRBJ2-5, with 10 bases identical to TRBD2. The germline V gene has CDR1 MDHEN and CDR2 SYDVKM. Trimming at V came to 6 bases and at J to 3 bases, leaving 7 bases not matched to a gene. The CDR3 spans 15 residues. The CDR3 sequence: CASSSRTSGKETQYF. The CDR3 DNA reads TGTGCCAGCAGCTCGAGGACTAGCGGAAAAGAGACCCAGTACTTC.

This sequence joins TRBV2 and TRBJ1-6; 7 nucleotides line up with TRBD1. The germline gives CDR1 SNHLY, CDR2 FYNNEI. This CDR3 has 14 amino acids. The V gene end was trimmed by 5 bases and the J gene end by 9 bases; junction bases not matched to a gene: 7. The CDR3 here is CASSQQGPGSPLHF. CDR3 in DNA: TGTGCCAGCAGTCAACAGGGGCCGGGTTCACCCCTCCACTTT.

The chain combines TRBV11-2 with TRBJ1-2; 8 bases are shared with TRBD1. V dropped 1 base and J dropped 2; count of bases not matched to a gene: 6. This CDR3 has 16 residues. Germline V gives CDR1 SGHAT, CDR2 FQNNGV. CDR3 nucleotide sequence: TGTGCCAGCAGCTTAGGAATAACAGGGGGGAACTATGGCTACACCTTC. It encodes CASSLGITGGNYGYTF. Full variable domain (outside the CDR3, taken from reference TRBV11-2 and TRBJ1-2): EAGVAQSPRYKIIEKRQSVAFWCNPISGHATLYWYQQILGQGPKLLIQFQNNGVVDDSQLPKDRFSAERLKGVDSTLKIQPAKLEDSAVYLCASSLGITGGNYGYTFGSGTRLTVV.

Only a few counts were recorded for this clone. The chain employs TRBV5-1 and TRBJ2-7; D is perhaps TRBD1 or TRBD2 (5 bases each). The germline CDR1 and CDR2 sequences are SGHRS and YFSETQ. With 4 bases removed from V and 5 bases from J, the gap between germline ends came to 13 bases. The CDR3 loop spans 13 amino acids. As DNA, the CDR3 is TGCGCCAGCAGCGGGGACCGAGCGAACGAGCAGTACTTC. This gives the protein CASSGDRANEQYF.

Comments on this clone: This sample also contains other DNA sequences that code for the same CDR3. V usage is TRBV30 and J usage is TRBJ1-2; D is possibly TRBD1 (6 bases). Trimming removed 1 base from V and 8 bases from J, with 11 bases in between. Germline-derived CDR1 and CDR2 are GTSNPN and SVGIG (reference sequence). The CDR3 consists of 12 residues. For the CDR3, the DNA is TGTGCCTGGAGTGCTACAGGGAAGGGCTACACCTTC. This encodes CAWSATGKGYTF.

This clone has only a few counts. The chain recombines TRBV6-6 with TRBJ1-1, with 7 positions matching TRBD1. J gave up 0 bases and V 2 bases, and 3 bases lay outside the gene matches. CDR1 is MNHNY and CDR2 is SVGAGI in the germline V gene (reference sequence). This CDR3 comprises 15 residues. CDR3 DNA: TGTGCCAGCAGTTACACCGACAGGGTGAACACTGAAGCTTTCTTT. Its translation: CASSYTDRVNTEAFF.